This record concerns one T cell receptor beta chain sequence. The assay was immunoSEQ multiplex PCR, and TCRdb's table has in-frame clones only and misses some. The data show tens of thousands of clones, around 79% seen once. Losses at the gene ends were 7 bases for V and 4 bases for J; bases not matched to a gene: 6. The CDR3 contains 13 residues. CDR1 is SGDLS and CDR2 is YYNGEE in the germline V gene. The source of the sample is a study of blood T cell repertoires in COVID-19. Study as a whole: The United States, Italy and Spain supplied acute and convalescent COVID-19 samples.

Sequenced: peripheral blood. V and J are TRBV9 and TRBJ2-7, with TRBD1 identical over 9 bases. The sequence was collected from a human donor in a cohort sampled during active COVID-19. The CDR3 here is CASGTGQGYEQYF. CDR3 bases: TGTGCCAGCGGGACAGGGCAAGGGTACGAGCAGTACTTC. Looking up the rest from reference TRBV9 and TRBJ2-7 gives the full variable domain: DSGVTQTPKHLITATGQRVTLRCSPRSGDLSVYWYQQSLDQGLQFLIQYYNGEERAKGNILERFSAQQFPDLHSELNLSSLELGDSALYFCASGTGQGYEQYFGPGTRLTVT.